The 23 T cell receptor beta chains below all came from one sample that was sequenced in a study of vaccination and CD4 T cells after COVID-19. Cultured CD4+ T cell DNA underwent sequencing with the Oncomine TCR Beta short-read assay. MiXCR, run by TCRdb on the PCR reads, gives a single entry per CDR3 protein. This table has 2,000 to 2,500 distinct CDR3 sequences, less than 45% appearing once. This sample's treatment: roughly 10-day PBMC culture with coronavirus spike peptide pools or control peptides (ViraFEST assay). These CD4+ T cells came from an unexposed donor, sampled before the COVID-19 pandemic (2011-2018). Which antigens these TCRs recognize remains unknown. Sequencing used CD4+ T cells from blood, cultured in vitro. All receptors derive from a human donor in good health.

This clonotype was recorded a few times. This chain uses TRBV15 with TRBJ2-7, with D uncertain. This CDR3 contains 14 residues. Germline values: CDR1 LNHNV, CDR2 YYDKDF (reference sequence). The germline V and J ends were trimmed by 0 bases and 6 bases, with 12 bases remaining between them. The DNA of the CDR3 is TGTGCCACCAGCAGAGAACAGCTGCTTGCCGAGCAGTACTTC. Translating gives CATSREQLLAEQYF. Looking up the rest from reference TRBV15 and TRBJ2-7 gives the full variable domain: DAMVIQNPRYQVTQFGKPVTLSCSQTLNHNVMYWYQQKSSQAPKLLFHYYDKDFNNEADTPDNFQSRRPNTSFCFLDIRSPGLGDTAMYLCATSREQLLAEQYFGPGTRLTVT.

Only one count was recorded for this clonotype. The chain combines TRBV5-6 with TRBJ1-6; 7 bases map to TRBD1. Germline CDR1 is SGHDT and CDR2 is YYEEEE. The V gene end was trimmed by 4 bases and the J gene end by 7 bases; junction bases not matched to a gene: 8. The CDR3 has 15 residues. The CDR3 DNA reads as TGTGCCAGCAGCCCGCTGGGACAGAGAAATTCACCCCTCCACTTT. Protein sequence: CASSPLGQRNSPLHF.

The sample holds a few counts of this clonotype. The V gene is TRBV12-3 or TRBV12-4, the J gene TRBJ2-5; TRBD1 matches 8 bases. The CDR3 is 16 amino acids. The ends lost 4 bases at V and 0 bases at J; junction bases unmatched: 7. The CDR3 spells CASSWTGQANQETQYF. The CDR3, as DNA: TGTGCCAGCAGTTGGACAGGGCAAGCTAACCAAGAGACCCAGTACTTC.

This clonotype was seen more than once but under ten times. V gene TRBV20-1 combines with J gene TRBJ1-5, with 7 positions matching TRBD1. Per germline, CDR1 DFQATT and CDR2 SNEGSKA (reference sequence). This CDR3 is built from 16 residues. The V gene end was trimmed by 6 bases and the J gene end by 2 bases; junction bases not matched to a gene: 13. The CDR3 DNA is TGCAGTGCAATGAAAGCCCAGGGGGAGGGCAATCAGCCCCAGCATTTT. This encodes CSAMKAQGEGNQPQHF.

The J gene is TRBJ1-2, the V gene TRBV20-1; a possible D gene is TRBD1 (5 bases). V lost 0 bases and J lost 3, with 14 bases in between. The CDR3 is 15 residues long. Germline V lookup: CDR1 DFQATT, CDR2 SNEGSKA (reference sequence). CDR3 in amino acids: CSARDWRGMDYGYTF. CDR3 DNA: TGCAGTGCTAGAGATTGGCGGGGGATGGACTATGGCTACACCTTC.

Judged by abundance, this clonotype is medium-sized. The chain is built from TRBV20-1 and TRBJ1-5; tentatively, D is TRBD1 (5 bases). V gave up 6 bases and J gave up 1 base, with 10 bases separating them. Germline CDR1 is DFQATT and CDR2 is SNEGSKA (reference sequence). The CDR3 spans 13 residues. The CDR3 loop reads CSAKQGSNQPQHF. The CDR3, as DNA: TGCAGTGCCAAGCAGGGCAGCAATCAGCCCCAGCATTTT.

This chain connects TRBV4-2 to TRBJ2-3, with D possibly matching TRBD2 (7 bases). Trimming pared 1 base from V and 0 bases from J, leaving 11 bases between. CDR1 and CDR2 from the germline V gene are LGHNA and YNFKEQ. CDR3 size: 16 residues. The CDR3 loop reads CASSQASGTSTDTQYF. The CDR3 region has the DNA TGTGCCAGCAGCCAAGCAAGCGGGACAAGCACAGATACGCAGTATTTT.

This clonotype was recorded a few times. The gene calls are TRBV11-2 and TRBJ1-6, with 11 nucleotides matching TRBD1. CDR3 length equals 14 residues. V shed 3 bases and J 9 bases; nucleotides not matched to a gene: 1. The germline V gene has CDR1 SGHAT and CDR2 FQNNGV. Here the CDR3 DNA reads TGTGCCAGCAGCTTCGGACAGGGGGCTTCACCCCTCCACTTT. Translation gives CASSFGQGASPLHF.

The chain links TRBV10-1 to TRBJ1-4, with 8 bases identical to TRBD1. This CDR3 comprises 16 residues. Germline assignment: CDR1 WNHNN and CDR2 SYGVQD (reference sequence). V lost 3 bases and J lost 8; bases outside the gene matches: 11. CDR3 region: CASSERRTGWEEKLFF. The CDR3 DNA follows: TGCGCCAGCAGTGAAAGGAGGACAGGGTGGGAGGAAAAACTGTTTTTT.

CDR3 region: CASSPVGTSGGTDTQYF. CDR3 bases: TGTGCCAGCAGCCCAGTCGGGACTAGCGGGGGGACAGATACGCAGTATTTT. This chain connects TRBV7-6 to TRBJ2-3; 15 bases are a match to TRBD2. Germline V gene lookup returns CDR1 SGHVS and CDR2 FNYEAQ. After removal of 5 bases from V and 3 bases from J, the junction contained 6 bases not matched to a gene. The CDR3 length is 17 residues.

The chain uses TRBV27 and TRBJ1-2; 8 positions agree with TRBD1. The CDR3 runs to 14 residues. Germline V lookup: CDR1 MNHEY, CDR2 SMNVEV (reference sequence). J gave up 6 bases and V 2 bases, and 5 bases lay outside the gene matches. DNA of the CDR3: TGTGCCAGCAGTTTAAACCCGACAGGGGATGGCTACACCTTC. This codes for CASSLNPTGDGYTF.

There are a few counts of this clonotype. DNA for the CDR3: TGTGCCAGCAGCTTAGTTCCCCGGTGGGAGGAGCAGTTCTTC. This codes for CASSLVPRWEEQFF. The chain links TRBV7-9 to TRBJ2-1, with a weak D call TRBD2 (5 bases). Trimming shortened V by 1 base and J by 10 bases, and 14 bases separated the two germline ends. CDR1 and CDR2 (germline): SEHNR, FQNEAQ (reference sequence). The CDR3 is 14 amino acids.

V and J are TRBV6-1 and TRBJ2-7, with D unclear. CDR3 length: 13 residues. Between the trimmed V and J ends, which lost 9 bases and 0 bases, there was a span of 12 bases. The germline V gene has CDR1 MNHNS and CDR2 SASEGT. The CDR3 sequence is CARPDIPSYEQYF. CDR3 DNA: TGTGCCAGGCCTGACATCCCCTCCTACGAGCAGTACTTC.

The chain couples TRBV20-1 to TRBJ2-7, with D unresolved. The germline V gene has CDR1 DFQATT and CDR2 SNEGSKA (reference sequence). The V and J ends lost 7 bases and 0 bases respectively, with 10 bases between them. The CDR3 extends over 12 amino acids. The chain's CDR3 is CSVAWSSYEQYF. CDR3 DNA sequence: TGCAGTGTAGCTTGGAGCTCCTACGAGCAGTACTTC.

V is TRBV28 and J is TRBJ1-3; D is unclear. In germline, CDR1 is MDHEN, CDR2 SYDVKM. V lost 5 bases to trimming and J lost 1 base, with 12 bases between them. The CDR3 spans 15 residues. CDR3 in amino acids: CASSPWAASGNTIYF. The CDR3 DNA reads TGTGCCAGCAGTCCCTGGGCGGCATCTGGAAACACCATATATTTT.

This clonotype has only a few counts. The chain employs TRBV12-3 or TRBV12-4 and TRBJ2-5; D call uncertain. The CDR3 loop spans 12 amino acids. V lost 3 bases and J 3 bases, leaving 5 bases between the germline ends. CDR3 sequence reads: CASSFTEETQYF. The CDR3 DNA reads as TGTGCCAGCAGTTTTACTGAAGAGACCCAGTACTTC.

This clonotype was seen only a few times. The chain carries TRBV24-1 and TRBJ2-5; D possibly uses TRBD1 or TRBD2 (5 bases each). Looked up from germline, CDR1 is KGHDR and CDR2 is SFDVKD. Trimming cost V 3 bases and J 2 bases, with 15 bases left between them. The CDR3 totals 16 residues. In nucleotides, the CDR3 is TGTGCCACCAGTGATCTGGGGGTACTTCAGCAAGAGACCCAGTACTTC. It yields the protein CATSDLGVLQQETQYF.

The DNA of the CDR3 is TGTGCCAGCAGTCCAACAGCCGGGAGAGGGAATGAGCAGTTCTTC. This codes for CASSPTAGRGNEQFF. The rearrangement joins TRBV12-3 or TRBV12-4 to TRBJ2-1, with D perhaps matching TRBD2 (6 bases). V lost 5 bases and J 7 bases, leaving 18 bases between the germline ends. CDR3 length: 15 residues.

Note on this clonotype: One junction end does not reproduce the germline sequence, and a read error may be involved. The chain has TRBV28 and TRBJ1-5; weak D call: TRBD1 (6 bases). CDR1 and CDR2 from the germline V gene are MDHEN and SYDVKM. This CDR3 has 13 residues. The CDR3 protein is CASSRGYNQPQHF. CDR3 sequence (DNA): TGTGCCAGCAGCAGGGGCTACAATCAGCCCCAGCACTTT.

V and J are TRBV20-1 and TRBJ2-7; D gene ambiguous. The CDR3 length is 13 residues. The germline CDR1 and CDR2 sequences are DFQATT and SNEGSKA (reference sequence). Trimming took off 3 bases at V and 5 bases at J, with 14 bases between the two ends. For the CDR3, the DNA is TGCAGTGCTAGGGGTGGAGCTCGGAACGAGCAGTACTTC. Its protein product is CSARGGARNEQYF.

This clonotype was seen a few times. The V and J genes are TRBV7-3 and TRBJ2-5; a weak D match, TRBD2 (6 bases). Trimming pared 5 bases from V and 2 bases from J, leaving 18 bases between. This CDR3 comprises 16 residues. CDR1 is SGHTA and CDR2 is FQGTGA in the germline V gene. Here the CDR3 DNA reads TGTGCCAGCAGCCCAACCGGAGGAGGGCGACAAGAGACCCAGTACTTC. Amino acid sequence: CASSPTGGGRQETQYF.

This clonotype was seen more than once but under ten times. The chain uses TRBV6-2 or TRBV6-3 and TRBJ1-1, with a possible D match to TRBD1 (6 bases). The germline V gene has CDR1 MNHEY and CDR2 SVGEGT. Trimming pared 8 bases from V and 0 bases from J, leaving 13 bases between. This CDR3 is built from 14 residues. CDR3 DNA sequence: TGTGCCAGCGGGAACCGACAGGTGAACACTGAAGCTTTCTTT. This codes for CASGNRQVNTEAFF.

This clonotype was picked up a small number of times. The CDR3 protein is CATSRDLKTTEAFF. The CDR3 coding sequence is TGTGCCACCAGCAGAGATCTGAAGACAACTGAAGCTTTCTTT. This chain uses TRBV15 with TRBJ1-1; D ambiguous. Germline CDR1 LNHNV, CDR2 YYDKDF (reference sequence). This CDR3 region has 14 residues. V was cut by 0 bases and J by 5 bases, with 10 bases left in between. The entire variable domain, with the rest obtained from reference TRBV15 and TRBJ1-1, is as follows: DAMVIQNPRYQVTQFGKPVTLSCSQTLNHNVMYWYQQKSSQAPKLLFHYYDKDFNNEADTPDNFQSRRPNTSFCFLDIRSPGLGDTAMYLCATSRDLKTTEAFFGQGTRLTVV.